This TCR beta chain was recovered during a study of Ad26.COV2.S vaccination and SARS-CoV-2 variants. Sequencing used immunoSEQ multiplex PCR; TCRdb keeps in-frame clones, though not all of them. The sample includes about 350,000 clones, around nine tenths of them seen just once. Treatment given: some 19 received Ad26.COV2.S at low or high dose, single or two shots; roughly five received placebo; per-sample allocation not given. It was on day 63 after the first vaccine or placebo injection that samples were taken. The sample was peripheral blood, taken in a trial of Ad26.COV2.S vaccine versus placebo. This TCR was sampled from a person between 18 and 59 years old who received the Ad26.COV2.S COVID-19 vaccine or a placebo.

In DNA, the CDR3 is TGCAGTGCTAGTTACGGAGGACTACTCACGGGCACCATATATTTT. It is translated as CSASYGGLLTGTIYF. The chain links TRBV20-1 to TRBJ1-3; no definite D call. CDR3 length equals 15 residues. Trimming took off 3 bases at V and 9 bases at J, with 21 bases between the two ends. Germline V gene sequence: CDR1 DFQATT, CDR2 SNEGSKA (reference sequence).